The 2 T cell receptor beta chains presented below share a single source sample, sequenced in a study of circulating tumor DNA in untreated peripheral T-cell lymphoma. Profiled with immunoSEQ multiplex PCR; TCRdb holds only in-frame clones, not every one. The table shows fewer than 11,000 clones, with about 76% occurring only once. The sequenced sample consisted of tumor tissue. The receptors come from a human donor with peripheral T-cell lymphoma.

This clone has more than one count but fewer than ten. This CDR3 reads CASSTTGGSGNTIYF. DNA for the CDR3: TGTGCCAGCAGCACCACAGGGGGCTCTGGAAACACCATATATTTT. V and J are TRBV7-7 and TRBJ1-3; 8 bases line up with TRBD1. CDR3 length: 15 residues. V shed 5 bases, J shed 0 bases, and the junction held 3 bases outside the gene matches. Germline-derived CDR1 and CDR2 are SSHAT and FNYEAQ (reference sequence). Variable domain in full (rest from reference TRBV7-7 and TRBJ1-3): GAGVSQSPRYKVTKRGQDVTLRCDPISSHATLYWYQQALGQGPEFLTYFNYEAQPDKSGLPSDRFSAERPEGSISTLTIQRTEQRDSAMYRCASSTTGGSGNTIYFGEGSWLTVV.

The chain recombines TRBV6-8 with TRBJ2-3, with 7 bases aligning to TRBD2. CDR3 length: 13 residues. After removal of 2 bases from V and 6 bases from J, the junction contained 2 bases not matched to a gene. The germline CDR1 and CDR2 sequences are MNHGY and SAAAGT. The CDR3 reads CASSYGEGDTQYF. CDR3 nucleotide sequence: TGTGCCAGCAGTTACGGGGAGGGCGATACGCAGTATTTT.